This paragraph reports one TCR beta chain. Its antigen is still unknown. No base qualities exist here, and no much larger clone lies one base off it. The sample is drawn from a study of blood T cell repertoires in COVID-19 (dated by TCRdb to about 2020). Background for the entire study: Samples covering the acute and convalescent phases of COVID-19 were provided by collaborators in the United States, Italy and Spain. Nearly every sample came with metadata listing a de-identified subject ID, COVID-19 status, age in years and sex. Subjects who had been exposed to COVID-19, were actively infected with it, or had recovered from it provided the deeply sampled blood TCRbeta repertoires that made up the dataset. Where available, HLA class I and class II types were taken from metadata supplied by the sample provider and were not determined by assay-based typing. The prospective study material was composed of cDNA or gDNA derived from T cells, B-cell-depleted T cells, or PBMCs. The samples were drawn from two sources: the first 160 participants of the ongoing ImmuneRACE study, and fewer than 1,500 subjects contributed by 6 global collaborators. A freely available public database, intended as a resource for researchers studying the immune response to SARS-CoV-2, is where the repertoires were released.

V lost 1 base and J lost 0 bases; the stretch between them is 10 bases long. The CDR3 runs 17 residues from the cysteine to the phenylalanine. CDR3 DNA only is kept here, 51 bases in frame from base 1. The germline V gene specifies SGHNT as CDR1 and YENEEA as CDR2. TCRbeta CDR3 regions were amplified from genomic DNA using the immunoSEQ Assay, a bias-controlled multiplex PCR. The paper's processing steps were these. Nucleated cell counts per sample were estimated from amplification of reference gene primers within the assay. To quantify the absolute abundance of each unique TCRbeta CDR3 rearrangement, sequence reads were collapsed and filtered. Productive Simpson clonality was computed per sample as the square root of Simpson's diversity index over productive rearrangements. The source is immuneACCESS, and TCRdb retained only in-frame sequences with V and J called. Part of the clones is not carried over; for the studies checked, unresolved V genes explain less than half of this, and the remainder is unexplained. V and J calls plus clone size are reproduced from that table; the DNA served to infer D and trimming. Recorded for this sample are more than 250,000 clones; roughly 85% of them occurred a single time. The ten largest clones capture around 5.5% of the sample.

General findings and caveats noted by the study authors: The amount of clinical and demographic metadata varied by source and participant and was provided uncurated.

Whole blood was collected in K2EDTA tubes by collaborating institutions according to the institutions' own protocols. For TCRbeta analysis, collaborator samples were shipped as frozen whole blood, as isolated PBMCs, or as DNA extracted from either sample type. The chain links TRBV11-3 with TRBJ1-6, with TRBD1 perhaps the D gene, on 6 matching bases. Sequencing was performed on peripheral blood. The TCR originated in a middle-aged man with active or convalescent COVID-19. The CDR3 in this case is CASSLGAGVSYNSPLHF. Here is the DNA: TGTGCCAGCAGCTTAGGGGCAGGGGTCTCCTATAATTCACCCCTCCACTTT.